Sequencing of this TCR beta chain was carried out in a study of blood T cells in healthy people across ages. It was with a sample-barcoded 5' primer and a J-beta primer mix that a second PCR of roughly 6 to 12 cycles was run. TCRdb used MiXCR to reprocess the 5' RACE reads, holding one entry per CDR3 protein. Among some 1.5 million distinct CDR3 sequences listed, 28% were seen once. Trimming took off 4 bases at V and 8 bases at J, with 15 bases between the two ends. The CDR3 consists of 13 residues. Looked up from germline, CDR1 is SGHRS and CDR2 is YFSETQ. This clonotype was counted a few times. The V and J genes are TRBV5-1 and TRBJ1-2; D might be TRBD1 (6 bases). This TCR was sampled from a woman aged 25 to 39 in good health. Material: blood. Here the CDR3 reads CASSPSQGQGYTF. CDR3 in DNA: TGCGCCAGCAGCCCGAGTCAGGGGCAAGGCTACACCTTC.